This T cell receptor beta chain was found in a study of cytotoxic CD8 clonotypes in ibrutinib-treated CLL. Across the study: Per sample, productive templates averaged approximately 260,000 and productive rearrangements averaged 94,082.

TCR beta library input comprised roughly 1.9 micrograms of genomic DNA from cryopreserved PBMCs. Study results and limitations: Sampling time points were not equivalent between sustained-remission and progressing patients.

Deep sequencing aimed at 1 in 200,000 to 1 in 1 million T cells' resolution. The method was immunoSEQ multiplex PCR; TCRdb's version includes in-frame clones alone and lacks a portion of them. The sample consists of around 91,000 clones, 86% of them appearing once. This clone came up once. As yet, its antigen is unknown. This CDR3 comprises 17 residues. CDR1 is SGHVS, CDR2 FQNEAQ, per germline. V shed 6 bases and J shed 0 bases, with 19 bases lying between them. This specimen was PBMCs, taken before ibrutinib treatment. This rearrangement joins TRBV7-8 to TRBJ2-3, with a possible D match to TRBD2 (5 bases). This clonotype was sampled from a human donor with chronic lymphocytic leukemia. CDR3 DNA: TGTGCCAGCAGAGTACTTCGTGGGAGTGCTAGCACAGATACGCAGTATTTT. Translation gives CASRVLRGSASTDTQYF.